A selection of T cell receptor beta chains follows, all from one sample in a study of lymphopenia after photon versus proton radiotherapy. Sequencing was performed with immunoSEQ multiplex PCR; in TCRdb, only in-frame clones are kept and a portion is missing. The sample includes some 38,000 clones, roughly 90% of them seen just once. Sequenced here: peripheral blood, sampled from a patient treated with photon-based radiotherapy. The receptors were sampled from a man between 60 and 75 years old with cholangiocarcinoma. CDR3s include the opening cysteine and the closing phenylalanine or tryptophan. D genes are given only for firm matches. Clone size appears in some rows only: once, few, many, or a class for an expanded clone.

V	size	J	D	DNA	CDR3
TRBV19	-	TRBJ2-3	-	TGTGCCAGTAGTATGGCACGGGGAACGCAGTATTTT	CASSMARGTQYF
TRBV5-4	-	TRBJ2-1	TRBD2	TGTGCCAGCAGCACCCCAACTAGCGGGGGTCGAGGGGAGCAGTTCTTC	CASSTPTSGGRGEQFF
TRBV6-1	-	TRBJ1-2	-	TGTGCCAGCAGTGATCGGGGAACCTCAAACTATGGCTACACCTTC	CASSDRGTSNYGYTF
TRBV29-1	-	TRBJ2-7	-	TGCAGCGTTGAGGACTGGGGGAACGAGCAGTACTTC	CSVEDWGNEQYF
TRBV5-5	-	TRBJ2-2	-	TGTGCCAGCAGCTTGATGGCAGGTCCGGTTACCGGGGAGCTGTTTTTT	CASSLMAGPVTGELFF
TRBV11-2	-	TRBJ2-3	-	TGTGCCAGCAGCACTCCCCCCCAGGATACGCAGTATTTT	CASSTPPQDTQYF
TRBV19	-	TRBJ2-7	-	TGTGCCAGCGCGGTCCACCCGCGGACAGTGAACGAGCAGTACTTC	CASAVHPRTVNEQYF
TRBV15	-	TRBJ2-5	-	TGTGCCACCAGCAGAGATCGTCGGGACTTCCAAGAGACCCAGTACTTC	CATSRDRRDFQETQYF
TRBV2	-	TRBJ2-5	-	TGTGCCAGCAGAAACACAGGGCCGGACGATGGGACCCAGTACTTC	CASRNTGPDDGTQYF
TRBV25-1	-	TRBJ2-1	-	TGTGCCAGCAGTGAATACGGTGCGGGCCGCTCCTACAATGAGCAGTTCTTC	CASSEYGAGRSYNEQFF
TRBV14	-	TRBJ2-3	TRBD2	TGTGCCAGCAGCCAAGATCGGGGACTAGCGGTATCAGATACGCAGTATTTT	CASSQDRGLAVSDTQYF
TRBV16	-	TRBJ2-1	-	TGTGCCAGCAGCGCCCAGGGGACCGATGAGCAGTTCTTC	CASSAQGTDEQFF
TRBV5-1	-	TRBJ2-5	-	TGCGCCAGCAGCTTGTCGGGGAACCAAGAGACCCAGTACTTC	CASSLSGNQETQYF
TRBV28	-	TRBJ1-5	-	TGTGCCAGCAGTCCCACCCGACTTCAGCCCCAGCATTTT	CASSPTRLQPQHF
TRBV19	-	TRBJ1-1	-	TGTGCCAGTAGTATAAACGGGGGAAGGGGCACTGAAGCTTTCTTT	CASSINGGRGTEAFF
TRBV29-1	-	TRBJ1-1	TRBD1	TGCAGCACCCCCGGGACAGGGGACATGTGGACTGAAGCTTTCTTT	CSTPGTGDMWTEAFF
TRBV9	-	TRBJ2-7	-	TGTGCCAGCAGCGCTGACCCCTACGAGCAGTACTTC	CASSADPYEQYF
TRBV28	-	TRBJ1-3	-	TGTGCCAGCCGGGTCTACTCTGGAAACACCATATATTTT	CASRVYSGNTIYF
TRBV5-8	-	TRBJ2-3	TRBD1	TGTGCCAGCAGCCTACAGGGGGCCAGAGATACGCAGTATTTT	CASSLQGARDTQYF
TRBV6-5	-	TRBJ2-2	TRBD2	TGTGCCAGTAAGCGGGACCCATACACCGGGGAGCTGTTTTTT	CASKRDPYTGELFF
TRBV6-5	-	TRBJ1-2	TRBD1	TGTGCCAGCAGCCGGGACAGTTACTATGGCTACACCTTC	CASSRDSYYGYTF
TRBV6-6	once	TRBJ2-7	-	TGTGCCAGCAGTTTCGGACAGGGAGGGTACGAGCAGTACTTC	CASSFGQGGYEQYF
TRBV2	-	TRBJ2-2	-	TGTGCCAGCAGTGACCCCGGGGAGCTGTTTTTT	CASSDPGELFF
TRBV19	-	TRBJ2-7	-	TGTGCCAGTAGTCCCCCGGGCCAGCAGTACTTC	CASSPPGQQYF
TRBV5-5	-	TRBJ1-2	-	TGTGCCAGCAGCTGGGCAGGAGGGGACTATGGCTACACCTTC	CASSWAGGDYGYTF
TRBV9	-	TRBJ1-6	TRBD1	TGTGCCAGCAGCTCAGGGACAGGACTGAATTCACCCCTCCACTTT	CASSSGTGLNSPLHF
TRBV11-3	-	TRBJ2-3	-	TGTGCCAGCAGCTCCCCCCGAGCGGGAGATACGCAGTATTTT	CASSSPRAGDTQYF
TRBV2	-	TRBJ1-2	-	TGTGCCAGCAGTGAAGTCGGGGGGAGCGATGGCTACACCTTC	CASSEVGGSDGYTF
TRBV5-1	-	TRBJ1-6	-	TGCGCCAGCAGCCCGGGGGGGAGAAATTCACCCCTCCACTTT	CASSPGGRNSPLHF
TRBV9	-	TRBJ1-1	-	TGTGCCAGCAGCGTACACGCGGGGGACACTGAAGCTTTCTTT	CASSVHAGDTEAFF
TRBV18	-	TRBJ1-4	-	TGTGCCAGCTCGGACAGCGCCAACAATGAAAAACTGTTTTTT	CASSDSANNEKLFF
TRBV6-1	-	TRBJ2-2	-	TGTGCCAGCAGATGGGGGTATCCCGGGGAGCTGTTTTTT	CASRWGYPGELFF
TRBV15	once	TRBJ2-7	-	TGTGCCACCAGCACACGGAGAGCGGGTAATCCTTACGAGCAGTACTTC	CATSTRRAGNPYEQYF
TRBV11-3	few	TRBJ1-1	-	TGTGCCAGCAGCCCCAGCCAGGGCAGGAACACTGAAGCTTTCTTT	CASSPSQGRNTEAFF
TRBV2	-	TRBJ1-3	-	TGTGCCAGCAGTCCTAACGGCTCTGGAAACACCATATATTTT	CASSPNGSGNTIYF
TRBV2	once	TRBJ1-3	TRBD1	TGTGCCAGCAGTTCCAGGGGGCAGCGCTCTGGAAACACCATATATTTT	CASSSRGQRSGNTIYF
TRBV6-6	-	TRBJ2-3	TRBD1	TGTGCCAGCAACCCCGGGACAGCAAACACAGATACGCAGTATTTT	CASNPGTANTDTQYF
TRBV4-1	-	TRBJ2-3	TRBD2	TGCGCCAGCAGCCAAATTAGGACTAGCGGGTTCACAGATACGCAGTATTTT	CASSQIRTSGFTDTQYF
TRBV10-3	-	TRBJ2-6	-	TGTGCCATCTCACAGGGACCAGGATCTGGGGCCAACGTCCTGACTTTC	CAISQGPGSGANVLTF
TRBV7-3	-	TRBJ2-2	TRBD1	TGTGCCAGCAGCCCCCGGACAGGGGAGAACACCGGGGAGCTGTTTTTT	CASSPRTGENTGELFF
TRBV6-5	-	TRBJ2-7	-	TGTGCCAGCAACGGGGCGGGGAACTACGAGCAGTACTTC	CASNGAGNYEQYF
TRBV25-1	-	TRBJ2-5	-	TGTGCCAGCAGTGAATATAGGGGCGAGACCCAGTACTTC	CASSEYRGETQYF
TRBV19	few	TRBJ2-5	TRBD2	TGTGCCGTCTCGCCGGGGCTAGCGGTACAAGAGACCCAGTACTTC	CAVSPGLAVQETQYF
TRBV27	-	TRBJ2-7	-	TGTGCCAGCAGTTTCAGCAGGGGCTACGAGCAGTACTTC	CASSFSRGYEQYF
TRBV6-5	medium-sized	TRBJ1-2	TRBD1	TGTGCCAGCAGTGGAGTGACAGGGGCGGCCTATGGCTACACCTTC	CASSGVTGAAYGYTF
TRBV6-5	once	TRBJ1-1	-	TGTGCCAGCAGTTACTCGATAGTGACTGAAGCTTTCTTT	CASSYSIVTEAFF
TRBV28	once	TRBJ1-2	-	TGTGCCAGCAGTTTAGCAGGGTCTAACTATGGCTACACCTTC	CASSLAGSNYGYTF
TRBV12-5	-	TRBJ1-5	-	TGTGCTAGTGGTTTAACCCGGGACACCGCTAGCAATCAGCCCCAGCATTTT	CASGLTRDTASNQPQHF
TRBV5-1	-	TRBJ1-2	-	TGCGCCAGCAGCTTGAATAGGGGCTATGGCTACACCTTC	CASSLNRGYGYTF
TRBV9	-	TRBJ1-3	TRBD1	TGTGCCAGCAGCGTAGACGTGGACAGGGTCAGCACCATATATTTT	CASSVDVDRVSTIYF
TRBV6-5	-	TRBJ1-1	-	TGTGCCAGCAGTTACTCGCGGGACACTGAAGCTTTCTTT	CASSYSRDTEAFF